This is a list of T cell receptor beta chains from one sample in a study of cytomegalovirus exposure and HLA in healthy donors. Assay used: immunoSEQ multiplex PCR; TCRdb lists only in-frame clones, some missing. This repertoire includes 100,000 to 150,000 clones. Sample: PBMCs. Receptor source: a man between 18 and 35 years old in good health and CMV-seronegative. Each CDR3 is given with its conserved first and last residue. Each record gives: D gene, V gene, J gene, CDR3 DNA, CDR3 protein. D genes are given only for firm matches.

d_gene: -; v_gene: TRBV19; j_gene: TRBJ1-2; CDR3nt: TGTGCCAGTACCCGGGGGAGACAGCAGAGTAACTATGGCTACACCTTC; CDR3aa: CASTRGRQQSNYGYTF
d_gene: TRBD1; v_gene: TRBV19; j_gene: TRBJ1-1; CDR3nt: TGTGCCACTCCTAGGGGGGACAGGTTGGACACTGAAGCTTTCTTT; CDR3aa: CATPRGDRLDTEAFF
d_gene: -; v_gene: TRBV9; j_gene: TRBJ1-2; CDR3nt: TGTGCCAGCAGCAGGCAAGTGTGGTATTCGGGTGGCTACACCTTC; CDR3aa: CASSRQVWYSGGYTF
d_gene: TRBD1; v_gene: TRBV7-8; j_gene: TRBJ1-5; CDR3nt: TGTGCCAGCAGCTTATGGGTAGGGGGCCGAAGCAATCAGCCCCAGCATTTT; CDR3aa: CASSLWVGGRSNQPQHF
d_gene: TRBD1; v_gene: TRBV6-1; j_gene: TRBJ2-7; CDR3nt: TGTGCCAGCAACACCGGACAGGGAACCTACGAGCAGTACTTC; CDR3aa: CASNTGQGTYEQYF
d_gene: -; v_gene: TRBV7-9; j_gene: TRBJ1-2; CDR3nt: TGTGCCAGCAGCTTAGCGAGGGCCGGCCATAACTATGGCTACACCTTC; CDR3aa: CASSLARAGHNYGYTF
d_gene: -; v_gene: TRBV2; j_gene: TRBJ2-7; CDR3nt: TGTGCCACCTCGTCTATAGGGGTCCGCGAGCAGTACTTC; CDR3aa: CATSSIGVREQYF
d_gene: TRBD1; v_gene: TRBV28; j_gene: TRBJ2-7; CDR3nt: TGTGCCAGCAGTTCACCTCGCCGGGACAGGGGGCAGTGGGAGCAGTACTTC; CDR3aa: CASSSPRRDRGQWEQYF
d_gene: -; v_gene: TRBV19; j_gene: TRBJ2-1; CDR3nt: TGTGCCAGTAGTATTGGCAGGGGTGATGAGCAGTTCTTC; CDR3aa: CASSIGRGDEQFF
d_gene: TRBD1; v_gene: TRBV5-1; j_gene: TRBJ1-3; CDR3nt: TGCGCCAGCAGCTTGAAAGGACAGGGCGGAAACACCATATATTTT; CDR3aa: CASSLKGQGGNTIYF
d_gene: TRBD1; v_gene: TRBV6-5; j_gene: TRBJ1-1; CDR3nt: TGTGCCAGCAGTTATAGGGGACAGGCAGACACCAAAGCTTTCTTT; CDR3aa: CASSYRGQADTKAFF
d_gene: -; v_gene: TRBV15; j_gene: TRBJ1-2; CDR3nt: TGTGCCACCAGCAGAGATCTTGCAGCGAACCCCTATGGCTACACCTTC; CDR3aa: CATSRDLAANPYGYTF
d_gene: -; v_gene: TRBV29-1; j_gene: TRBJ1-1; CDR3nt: TGCAGCGTTGTAACCGGCCGGGGGAGCACTGAAGCTTTCTTT; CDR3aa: CSVVTGRGSTEAFF
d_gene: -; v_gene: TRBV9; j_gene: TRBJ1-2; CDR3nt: TGTGCCAGCATTACTAACTATGGCTACACCTTC; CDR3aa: CASITNYGYTF
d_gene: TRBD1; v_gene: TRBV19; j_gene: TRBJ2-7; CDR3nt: TGTGCCAGTAGTACCCAGGGGGCCTACGAGCAGTACTTC; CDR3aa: CASSTQGAYEQYF
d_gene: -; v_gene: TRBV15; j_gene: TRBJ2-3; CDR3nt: TGTGCCACCAGCGGGTCTAGGTTAGCAGATACGCAGTATTTT; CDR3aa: CATSGSRLADTQYF
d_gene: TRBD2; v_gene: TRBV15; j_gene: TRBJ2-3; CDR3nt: TGTGCCACCAGCAGAGAAACGAGCGGGAGCAAAGATACGCAGTATTTT; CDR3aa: CATSRETSGSKDTQYF
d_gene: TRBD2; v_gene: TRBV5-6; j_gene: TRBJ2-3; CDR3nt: TGTGCCAGCAGCTCTCTCGGGCTCGGGAGGGTCACAGATACGCAGTATTTT; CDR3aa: CASSSLGLGRVTDTQYF
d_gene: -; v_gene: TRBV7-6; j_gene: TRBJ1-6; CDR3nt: TGTGCCAGCAGCGCCCACCGCGTGGGCAGGCGAATAGATTCACCCCTCCACTTT; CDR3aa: CASSAHRVGRRIDSPLHF
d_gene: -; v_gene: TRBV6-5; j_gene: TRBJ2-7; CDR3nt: TGTGCCAGCAGTTACCGATCCCAGGGGCGCAACGAGCAGTACTTC; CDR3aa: CASSYRSQGRNEQYF
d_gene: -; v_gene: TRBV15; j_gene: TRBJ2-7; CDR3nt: TGTGCCACCAGCGAACAATGGGACAAGGGATTTTACGAGCAGTACTTC; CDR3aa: CATSEQWDKGFYEQYF
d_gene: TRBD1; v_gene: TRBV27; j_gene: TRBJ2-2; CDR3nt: TGTGCCAGCAATGGGGCGGACAGGGCGACCGGGGAGCTGTTTTTT; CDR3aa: CASNGADRATGELFF
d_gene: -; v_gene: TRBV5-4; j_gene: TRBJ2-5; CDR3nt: TGTGCCCCTGGGGTGGCAGGGTTGGAGACCCAGTACTTC; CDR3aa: CAPGVAGLETQYF